Listed below are T cell receptor beta chains from one sample, sequenced in a study of T cell responses to AZD1222 COVID-19 vaccine. This table comes from immunoSEQ multiplex PCR, and its TCRdb copy is limited to in-frame clones, with some not included. The table lists about 120,000 clones, roughly 85% of them singletons. This specimen was peripheral blood, taken on day 0 of MenACWY control vaccination. Receptors were obtained from an adult in good health. CDR3s include the opening cysteine and the closing phenylalanine or tryptophan. D genes are given only for firm matches. For some rows the clone size is stated as once, few or many, or as a class when expanded; others skip it.

clone_size	j_call	v_call	d_call	cdr3_nt	cdr3_aa
-	TRBJ1-5	TRBV6-2/TRBV6-3	TRBD1	TGTGCCAGCAGTTATATCCTATCGAGACAGGGAAGGAATCAGCCCCAGCATTTT	CASSYILSRQGRNQPQHF
-	TRBJ2-7	TRBV20-1	TRBD2	TGCAGTGCTAGTGGGACTAGCGGGGAGGCCTACGAGCAGTACTTC	CSASGTSGEAYEQYF
-	TRBJ1-2	TRBV18	-	TGTGCCAGCTCACCAGAAGCCTACTATGGCTACACCTTC	CASSPEAYYGYTF
-	TRBJ1-1	TRBV21-1	-	TGTGCCAGCAGCAAATTCGTTCCCAGGGTCGGGAACACTGAAGCTTTCTTT	CASSKFVPRVGNTEAFF
-	TRBJ2-3	TRBV6-4	TRBD1	TGTGCCAGCAGTGACTCGCCGGGACAGAGTGAAGATACGCAGTATTTT	CASSDSPGQSEDTQYF
-	TRBJ1-2	TRBV18	TRBD1	TGTGCCAGCTCAGCTTCAGGGGGGCGCGCGGATGGCTACACCTTC	CASSASGGRADGYTF
many	TRBJ2-5	TRBV7-2	TRBD2	TGTGCCAGCTCCCCGCTGCGGGGGGGAGGGGAGACCCAGTACTTC	CASSPLRGGGETQYF
-	TRBJ2-4	TRBV19	-	TGTGCCAGCGCGACAGCTTCAAGAAACATTCAGTACTTC	CASATASRNIQYF
once	TRBJ2-5	TRBV3-1/TRBV3-2	-	TGTGCCAGCAGCCAAGAAACCACCCAGTACTTC	CASSQETTQYF
once	TRBJ1-2	TRBV19	-	TGTGCCAGTAAGGACTTGTACTATGGCTACACCTTC	CASKDLYYGYTF
-	TRBJ1-1	TRBV28	TRBD1	TGTGCCAGCAGTTCGCCCTTCACAGGGGAAACTGAAGCTTTCTTT	CASSSPFTGETEAFF
-	TRBJ2-2	TRBV5-1	-	TGCGCCAGCCGGGACGCGGTGAACACCGGGGAGCTGTTTTTT	CASRDAVNTGELFF
-	TRBJ2-6	TRBV3-1/TRBV3-2	-	TGTGCCAGCAGCCGAACCCAGGACTCTGGGGCCAACGTCCTGACTTTC	CASSRTQDSGANVLTF
-	TRBJ2-4	TRBV19	-	TGTGCCAGTAGCACCCGGCGGGCCACCAGGTCGAAAAACATTCAGTACTTC	CASSTRRATRSKNIQYF
-	TRBJ1-1	TRBV2	-	TGTGCCAGCATGGTGGGGGACACTGAAGCTTTCTTT	CASMVGDTEAFF
once	TRBJ1-1	TRBV3-1/TRBV3-2	-	TGTGCCAGCAGCCCGGCCGGGGAGGAAGCTTTCTTT	CASSPAGEEAFF
few	TRBJ2-2	TRBV7-3	-	TGTGCCAGCAGCTTAGAACAGGGAACCGGGGAGCTGTTTTTT	CASSLEQGTGELFF
-	TRBJ1-4	TRBV5-1	TRBD1	TGCGCCAGCAGCTCTCACGGGACAGGGAATGAAAAACTGTTTTTT	CASSSHGTGNEKLFF
-	TRBJ2-7	TRBV10-2	-	TGCGCCAGCAGTGAAGCCTACGAGCAGTACTTC	CASSEAYEQYF
-	TRBJ2-3	TRBV5-1	-	TGCGCCAGCAGCCCTCAAGGTACAGATACGCAGTATTTT	CASSPQGTDTQYF
-	TRBJ1-5	TRBV24-1	TRBD1	TGTGCCACCAGTGAGCAGGGGGCCGGGGGTCAGCCCCAGCATTTT	CATSEQGAGGQPQHF
-	TRBJ1-2	TRBV28	-	TGTGCCAGCAGTACCCGGTCATCGGGGGGCTACGGCTATGGCTACACCTTC	CASSTRSSGGYGYGYTF
-	TRBJ2-4	TRBV5-1	TRBD1	TGCGCCAGCAGCTTGGGACAGGGGGCCTTGAAAAACATTCAGTACTTC	CASSLGQGALKNIQYF